These 16 T cell receptor beta chains were all obtained from the same sample, sequenced in a study of human T cells and chemical hapten exposure. From the RACE reads, TCRdb called clonotypes with MiXCR, one entry per CDR3 protein. The top ten clones hold 2% to 2.5% of a sample with around 99,000 distinct CDR3 sequences, roughly 12% of them seen once. This sample's time point: patch test 1, 2 weeks after DPC sensitization. Treatment in this sample: therapeutic diphenylcyclopropenone sensitization with weekly scalp DPC. Sequenced here: whole blood, sampled in connection with sensitization to the hapten diphenylcyclopropenone (DPC). These receptors were collected from a woman between 40 and 50 years old with alopecia areata. Some clones in this sample may be carry-over from other donors' samples.

This clonotype was seen more than once but under ten times. This chain links TRBV6-2 or TRBV6-3 with TRBJ2-7, with TRBD1 matching 7 bases. J lost 0 bases, V lost 0 bases, and 8 bases had no gene match. From germline, CDR1 is MNHEY and CDR2 SVGEGT. The CDR3 is made up of 17 amino acids. The CDR3 is CASSYSYRGPSSYEQYF. In DNA form, the CDR3 reads TGTGCCAGCAGTTACTCTTACAGGGGACCGAGCTCCTACGAGCAGTACTTC.

The chain has TRBV7-9 and TRBJ2-7; D unresolved. V was cut by 1 base and J by 5 bases, with 12 bases left in between. The CDR3 loop spans 14 amino acids. Germline values: CDR1 SEHNR, CDR2 FQNEAQ (reference sequence). CDR3 DNA sequence: TGTGCCAGCAGCTTAGAACTGGGAAATCACGAGCAGTACTTC. It translates to CASSLELGNHEQYF.

This clonotype was counted a few times. At one end, the junction sequence differs from germline, possibly due to a read error. The gene calls are TRBV5-4 and TRBJ2-5; 9 bases align to TRBD2. Germline V gives CDR1 SGHNT, CDR2 YYREEE (reference sequence). The CDR3 runs to 14 residues. The CDR3 region is CASRFAGGQETQYF. CDR3 DNA sequence: TGTGCCAGCCGCTTTGCGGGAGGGCAAGAGACCCAGTACTTC.

This clonotype came up many times. The chain employs TRBV10-2 and TRBJ2-4; a possible D gene is TRBD2 (6 bases). Germline CDR1 is WSHSY and CDR2 is SAAADI. Deletions cut 6 bases from V and 3 bases from J, with 15 bases between. This CDR3 region has 15 residues. CDR3 protein: CASRPGEGNKNIQYF. The DNA for the CDR3 is TGCGCCAGCAGGCCGGGAGAGGGGAACAAAAACATTCAGTACTTC.

V and J are TRBV6-2 or TRBV6-3 and TRBJ2-2; the D is unclear. CDR1 and CDR2 (germline): MNHEY, SVGEGT. Between the trimmed V and J ends, which lost 7 bases and 3 bases, there was a span of 6 bases. The length of the CDR3 is 12 residues. This chain's CDR3 is CASTSYTGELFF. CDR3 sequence (DNA): TGTGCCAGCACCAGCTACACCGGGGAGCTGTTTTTT.

The chain carries TRBV7-9 and TRBJ1-6, with TRBD1 matching over 8 bases. From germline, CDR1 is SEHNR and CDR2 FQNEAQ (reference sequence). The V and J ends lost 5 bases and 7 bases, in that order; junction bases with no gene match: 10. There are 16 residues in the CDR3. In DNA, the CDR3 is TGTGCCAGCAGCCGTGACCAGGGGGCGCGAAATTCACCCCTCCACTTT. Translating gives CASSRDQGARNSPLHF.

This clonotype occurred a few times. The chain couples TRBV5-6 to TRBJ2-7; possible D gene TRBD1, 6 bases. The germline V and J ends were trimmed by 1 base and 5 bases, with 7 bases remaining between them. This CDR3 has 12 amino acids. Germline assignment: CDR1 SGHDT and CDR2 YYEEEE. For the CDR3, the DNA is TGTGCCAGCAGCTTGAGGACAGACGAGCAGTACTTC. As protein: CASSLRTDEQYF.

This chain links TRBV5-1 with TRBJ2-3; 8 positions match TRBD2. The junction had 1 base not matched to a gene; V was cut back by 3 bases and J by 1 base. Germline V gene data show CDR1 as SGHRS and CDR2 as YFSETQ. The CDR3 contains 14 residues. CDR3: CASSSTSGTDTQYF. In nucleotides, the CDR3 is TGCGCCAGCAGCTCGACTAGCGGCACAGATACGCAGTATTTT.

This chain uses TRBV7-2 with TRBJ2-1, with D uncertain. Germline-derived CDR1 and CDR2 are SGHTA and FQGNSA. Trimming cost V 4 bases and J 7 bases, with 11 bases left between them. This CDR3 comprises 13 residues. CDR3 in amino acids: CASSSNPTNEQFF. CDR3 bases: TGTGCCAGCAGCTCAAACCCGACGAATGAGCAGTTCTTC. The variable domain in full, with the rest retrieved from reference TRBV7-2 and TRBJ2-1, is GAGVSQSPSNKVTEKGKDVELRCDPISGHTALYWYRQSLGQGLEFLIYFQGNSAPDKSGLPSDRFSAERTGGSVSTLTIQRTQQEDSAVYLCASSSNPTNEQFFGPGTRLTVL.

This clonotype showed up many times. This chain joins TRBV10-2 and TRBJ2-2; no definite D call. This CDR3 contains 16 residues. Per the germline V gene, CDR1 is WSHSY and CDR2 is SAAADI. V was cut by 7 bases and J by 0 bases, with 15 bases left in between. CDR3 region: CASTQTGLTNTGELFF. The CDR3 DNA sequence: TGCGCCAGCACTCAAACCGGGCTAACGAACACCGGGGAGCTGTTTTTT.

The sample holds many counts of this clonotype. The V gene is TRBV28, the J gene TRBJ1-5, with a weak D call TRBD1 (5 bases). CDR1 and CDR2 from the germline V gene are MDHEN and SYDVKM. The CDR3 is 14 amino acids. V was pared by 9 bases and J by 2 bases, with 14 bases between. The CDR3 DNA follows: TGTGCCAGTTCTCAGGGATCCGGCAATCAGCCCCAGCATTTT. This encodes CASSQGSGNQPQHF.

In its sample, this clonotype was seen many times. V and J are TRBV6-2 or TRBV6-3 and TRBJ2-3, with D tentatively TRBD2 (5 bases). Germline assignment: CDR1 MNHEY and CDR2 SVGEGT. CDR3 length: 13 residues. V lost 4 bases and J lost 1, with 6 bases in between. CDR3 region: CASSSSRTDTQYF. Here the CDR3 DNA reads TGTGCCAGCAGTTCTAGCCGCACAGATACGCAGTATTTT.

V usage is TRBV5-1 and J usage is TRBJ2-5, with 12 bases fitting TRBD1. J was trimmed by 3 bases and V by 3 bases; bases with no gene match: 6. The CDR3 is 16 amino acids. The germline V gene has CDR1 SGHRS and CDR2 YFSETQ. The CDR3 DNA is TGCGCCAGCAGCTCCCAGGGACAGGGGGCGGAAGAGACCCAGTACTTC. It translates to CASSSQGQGAEETQYF.

The rearrangement links TRBV28 to TRBJ2-3, with D possibly called TRBD1 or TRBD2 (5 bases each). The V end lost 3 bases, the J end lost 0 bases, and 13 bases lay between the germline ends. This CDR3 has 16 residues. Germline V gene sequence: CDR1 MDHEN, CDR2 SYDVKM. The CDR3, as DNA: TGTGCCAGCAGTTTCGTTCGGGGCGGGAGCACAGATACGCAGTATTTT. It codes for CASSFVRGGSTDTQYF.

The chain links TRBV12-3 or TRBV12-4 to TRBJ2-7, with D uncertain. V gave up 6 bases and J gave up 4 bases, with 10 bases separating them. The CDR3 consists of 12 residues. The CDR3: CASSSSFYEQYF. Written as DNA, the CDR3 is TGTGCCAGCAGCTCTAGTTTTTACGAGCAGTACTTC.

The chain links TRBV16 to TRBJ2-1; D possibly corresponds to TRBD1 (5 bases). Germline-derived CDR1 and CDR2 are KGHSY and FQNENV. The V end was cut by 10 bases, the J end by 14 bases, with 21 bases between. The CDR3 covers 12 residues. CDR3 sequence: CAISPSQGVKFF. The CDR3 nucleotides read TGTGCCATCAGTCCGTCCCAGGGCGTAAAGTTCTTC.